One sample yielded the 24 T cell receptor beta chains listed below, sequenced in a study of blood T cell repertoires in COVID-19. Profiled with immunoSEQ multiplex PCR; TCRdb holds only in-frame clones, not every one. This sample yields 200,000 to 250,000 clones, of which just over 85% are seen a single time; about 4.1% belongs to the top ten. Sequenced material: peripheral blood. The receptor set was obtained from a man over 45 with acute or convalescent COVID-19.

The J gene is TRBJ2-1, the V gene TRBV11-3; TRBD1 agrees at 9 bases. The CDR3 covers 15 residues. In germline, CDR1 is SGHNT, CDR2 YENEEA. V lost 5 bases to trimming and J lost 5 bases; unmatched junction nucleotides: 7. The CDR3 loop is CASSPGQGTNNEQFF. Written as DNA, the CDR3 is TGTGCCAGCAGCCCTGGACAGGGGACGAACAATGAGCAGTTCTTC.

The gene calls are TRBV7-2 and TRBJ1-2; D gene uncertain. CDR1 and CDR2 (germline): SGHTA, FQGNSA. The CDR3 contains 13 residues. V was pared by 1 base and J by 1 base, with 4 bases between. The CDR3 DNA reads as TGTGCCAGCAGCTTAGTATTTAACTATGGCTACACCTTC. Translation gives CASSLVFNYGYTF.

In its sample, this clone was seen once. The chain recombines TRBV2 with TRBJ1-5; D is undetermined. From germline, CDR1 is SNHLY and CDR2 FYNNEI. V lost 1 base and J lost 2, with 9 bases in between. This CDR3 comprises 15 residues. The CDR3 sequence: CASSEGGAGNQPQHF. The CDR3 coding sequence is TGTGCCAGCAGTGAAGGAGGAGCGGGCAATCAGCCCCAGCATTTT.

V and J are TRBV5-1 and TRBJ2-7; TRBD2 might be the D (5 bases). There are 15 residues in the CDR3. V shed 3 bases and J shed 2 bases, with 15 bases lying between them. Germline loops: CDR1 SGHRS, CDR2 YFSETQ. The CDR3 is CASSSVGEGTYEQYF. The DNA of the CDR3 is TGCGCCAGCAGCTCCGTTGGAGAGGGTACCTACGAGCAGTACTTC.

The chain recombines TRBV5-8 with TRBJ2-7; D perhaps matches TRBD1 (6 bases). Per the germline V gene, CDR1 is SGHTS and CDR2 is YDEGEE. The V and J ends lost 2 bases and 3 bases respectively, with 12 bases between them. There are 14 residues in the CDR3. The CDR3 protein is CASSLRTAYYEQYF. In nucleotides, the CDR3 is TGTGCCAGCAGCTTAAGGACAGCTTACTACGAGCAGTACTTC.

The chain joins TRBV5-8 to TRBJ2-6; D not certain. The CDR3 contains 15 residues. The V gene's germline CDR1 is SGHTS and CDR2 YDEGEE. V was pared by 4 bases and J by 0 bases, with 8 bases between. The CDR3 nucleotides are TGTGCCAGCAGCCGACACGCCTCTGGGGCCAACGTCCTGACTTTC. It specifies CASSRHASGANVLTF.

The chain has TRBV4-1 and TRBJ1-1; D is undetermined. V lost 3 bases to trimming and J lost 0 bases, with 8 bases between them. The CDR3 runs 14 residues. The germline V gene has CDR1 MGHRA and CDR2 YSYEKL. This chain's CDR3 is CASSHPGLNTEAFF. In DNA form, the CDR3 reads TGCGCCAGCAGCCACCCAGGCCTGAACACTGAAGCTTTCTTT.

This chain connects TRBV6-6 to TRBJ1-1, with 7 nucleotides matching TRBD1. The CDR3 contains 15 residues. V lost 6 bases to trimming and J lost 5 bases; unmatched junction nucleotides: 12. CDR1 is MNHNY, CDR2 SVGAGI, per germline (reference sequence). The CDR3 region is CASRPWTGGGTEAFF. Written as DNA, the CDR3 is TGTGCCAGCAGACCCTGGACAGGTGGCGGGACTGAAGCTTTCTTT.

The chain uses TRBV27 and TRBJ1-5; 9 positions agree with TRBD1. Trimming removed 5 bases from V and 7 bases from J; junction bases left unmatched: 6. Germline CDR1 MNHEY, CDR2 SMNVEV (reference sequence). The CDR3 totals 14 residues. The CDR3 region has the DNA TGTGCCAGCAGTCAGACAGGGGGTTGGCAGCCCCAGCATTTT. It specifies CASSQTGGWQPQHF.

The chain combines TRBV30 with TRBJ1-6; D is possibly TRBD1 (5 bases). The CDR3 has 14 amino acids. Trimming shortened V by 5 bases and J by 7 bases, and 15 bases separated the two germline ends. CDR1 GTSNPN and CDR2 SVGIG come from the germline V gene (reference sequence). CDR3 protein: CAWGSGGSNSPLHF. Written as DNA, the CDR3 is TGTGCCTGGGGTAGCGGGGGGTCCAATTCACCCCTCCACTTT. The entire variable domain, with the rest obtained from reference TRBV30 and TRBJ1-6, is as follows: SQTIHQWPATLVQPVGSPLSLECTVEGTSNPNLYWYRQAAGRGLQLLFYSVGIGQISSEVPQNLSASRPQDRQFILSSKKLLLSDSGFYLCAWGSGGSNSPLHFGNGTRLTVT.

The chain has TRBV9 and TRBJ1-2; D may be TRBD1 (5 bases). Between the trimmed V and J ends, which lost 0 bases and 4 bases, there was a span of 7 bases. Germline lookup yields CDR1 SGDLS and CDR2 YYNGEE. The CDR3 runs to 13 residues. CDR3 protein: CASSVGQLYGYTF. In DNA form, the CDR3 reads TGTGCCAGCAGCGTAGGACAGCTCTATGGCTACACCTTC.

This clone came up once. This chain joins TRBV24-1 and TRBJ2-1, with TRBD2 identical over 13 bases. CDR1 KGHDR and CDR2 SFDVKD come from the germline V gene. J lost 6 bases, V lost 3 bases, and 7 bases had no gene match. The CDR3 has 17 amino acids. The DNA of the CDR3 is TGTGCCACCAGTGATCCCTTGACTAGCGGGGGGCGCAATGAGCAGTTCTTC. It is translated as CATSDPLTSGGRNEQFF.

In DNA, the CDR3 is TGTGCCAGCAGCTTCAGGGGGGACACCGGGGAGCTGTTTTTT. It is translated as CASSFRGDTGELFF. The chain carries TRBV11-2 and TRBJ2-2, with a weak D call TRBD1 (7 bases). This CDR3 region has 14 residues. The V end lost 3 bases, the J end lost 3 bases, and 8 bases lay between the germline ends. Germline V gene sequence: CDR1 SGHAT, CDR2 FQNNGV.

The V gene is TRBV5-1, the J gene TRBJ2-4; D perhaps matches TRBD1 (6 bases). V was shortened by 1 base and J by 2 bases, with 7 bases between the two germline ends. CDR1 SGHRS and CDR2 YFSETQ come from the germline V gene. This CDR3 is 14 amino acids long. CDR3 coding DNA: TGCGCCAGCAGCTTGACAGGGACCAAAAACATTCAGTACTTC. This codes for CASSLTGTKNIQYF.

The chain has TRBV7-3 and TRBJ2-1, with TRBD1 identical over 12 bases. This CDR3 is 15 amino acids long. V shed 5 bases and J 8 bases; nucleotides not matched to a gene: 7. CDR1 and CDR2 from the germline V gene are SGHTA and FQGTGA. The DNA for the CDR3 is TGTGCCAGCAGCCTAGGTGGGACAGGGGGCGATGAGCAGTTCTTC. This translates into CASSLGGTGGDEQFF.

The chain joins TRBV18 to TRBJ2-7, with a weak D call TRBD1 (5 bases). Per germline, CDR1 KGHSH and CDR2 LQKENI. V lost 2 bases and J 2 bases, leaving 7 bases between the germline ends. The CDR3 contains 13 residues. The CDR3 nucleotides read TGTGCCAGCTCACCAGCGGACACCTACGAGCAGTACTTC. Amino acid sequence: CASSPADTYEQYF.

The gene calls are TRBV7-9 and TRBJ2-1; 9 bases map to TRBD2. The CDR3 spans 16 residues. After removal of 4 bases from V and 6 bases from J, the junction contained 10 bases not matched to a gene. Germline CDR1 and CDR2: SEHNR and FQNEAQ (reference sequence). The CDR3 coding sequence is TGTGCCAGCAGCTCACCCCCGGGACTAGCCAGCAATGAGCAGTTCTTC. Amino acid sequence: CASSSPPGLASNEQFF.

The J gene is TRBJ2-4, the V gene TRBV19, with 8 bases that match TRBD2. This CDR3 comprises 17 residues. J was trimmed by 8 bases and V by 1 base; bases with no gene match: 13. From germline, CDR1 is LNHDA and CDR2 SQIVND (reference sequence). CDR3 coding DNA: TGTGCCAGTAGTATAGTGCGGGGGGCGCTTCCTAATGACATTCAGTACTTC. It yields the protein CASSIVRGALPNDIQYF.

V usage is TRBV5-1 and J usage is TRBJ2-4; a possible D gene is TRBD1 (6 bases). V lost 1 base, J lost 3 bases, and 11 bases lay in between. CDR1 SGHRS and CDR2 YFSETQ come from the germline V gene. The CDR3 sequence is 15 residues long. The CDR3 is CASSLTGLDKNIQYF. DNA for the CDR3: TGCGCCAGCAGCTTGACAGGGTTGGACAAAAACATTCAGTACTTC.

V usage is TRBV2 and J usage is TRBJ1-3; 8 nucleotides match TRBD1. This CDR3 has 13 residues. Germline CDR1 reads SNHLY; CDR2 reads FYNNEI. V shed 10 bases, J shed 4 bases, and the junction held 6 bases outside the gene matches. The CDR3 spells CATNRGLGNTIYF. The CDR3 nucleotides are TGTGCCACGAACAGGGGGTTGGGAAACACCATATATTTT. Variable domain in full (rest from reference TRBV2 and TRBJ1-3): EPEVTQTPSHQVTQMGQEVILRCVPISNHLYFYWYRQILGQKVEFLVSFYNNEISEKSEIFDDQFSVERPDGSNFTLKIRSTKLEDSAMYFCATNRGLGNTIYFGEGSWLTVV.

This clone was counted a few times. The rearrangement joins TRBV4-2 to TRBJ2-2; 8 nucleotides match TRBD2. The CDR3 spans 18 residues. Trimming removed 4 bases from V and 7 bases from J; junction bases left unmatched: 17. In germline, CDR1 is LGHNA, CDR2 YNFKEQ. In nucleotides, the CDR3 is TGTGCCAGCAGCCCACGGCGGGGGGATTCTATGTATAGCGGGGAGCTGTTTTTT. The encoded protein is CASSPRRGDSMYSGELFF.

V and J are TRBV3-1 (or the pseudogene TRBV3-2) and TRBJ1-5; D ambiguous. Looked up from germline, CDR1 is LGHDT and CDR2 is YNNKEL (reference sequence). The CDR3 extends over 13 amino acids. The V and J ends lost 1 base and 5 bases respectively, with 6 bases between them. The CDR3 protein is CASSQGADQPQHF. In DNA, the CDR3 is TGTGCCAGCAGCCAAGGAGCGGATCAGCCCCAGCATTTT.

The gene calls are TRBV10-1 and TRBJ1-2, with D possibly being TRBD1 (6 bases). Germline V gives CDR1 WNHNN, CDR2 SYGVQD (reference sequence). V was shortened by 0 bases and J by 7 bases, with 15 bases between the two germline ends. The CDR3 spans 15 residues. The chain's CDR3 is CASSESTGSLVGYTF. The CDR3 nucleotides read TGCGCCAGCAGTGAGTCCACAGGGTCTTTGGTTGGCTACACCTTC.

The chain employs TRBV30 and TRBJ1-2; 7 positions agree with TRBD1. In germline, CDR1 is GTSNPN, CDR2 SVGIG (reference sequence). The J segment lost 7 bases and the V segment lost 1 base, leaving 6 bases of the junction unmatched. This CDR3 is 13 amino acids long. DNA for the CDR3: TGTGCCTGGAGTGGAACAGGGGTCGGTGGCTACACCTTC. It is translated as CAWSGTGVGGYTF.